The present T cell receptor (beta chain) was sequenced within a study of CD8 T cells in Susac syndrome. Across the whole study: Within the group of sequenced Susac syndrome patients, about six had active disease and eight were in remission.

RNA amounts of roughly 0.45 to 1 ug underwent reverse transcription with random hexamers. TCRdb fed the immunoSEQ multiplex PCR reads into MiXCR, producing one record per CDR3 protein. Of about 210,000 distinct CDR3 sequences in the sample, around 93% are singletons; the top ten hold 0.15% to 0.2%. Under recently defined diagnostic criteria, the patients with Susac syndrome qualified as having definite or probable disease. Sequenced input: CD4+ T cells from PBMCs. This TCR was sampled from a human donor with Susac syndrome.

This CDR3 reads CAWRPSGTGGGEQYF. The DNA for the CDR3 is TGTGCCTGGAGACCCTCCGGGACAGGGGGCGGCGAGCAGTACTTC. The chain recombines TRBV30 with TRBJ2-7, with 12 positions matching TRBD1. This CDR3 region has 15 residues. The germline V gene encodes CDR1 GTSNPN and CDR2 SVGIG (reference sequence). V shed 3 bases and J 6 bases; nucleotides not matched to a gene: 9. The variable domain in full, completed from reference TRBV30 and TRBJ2-7, reads SQTIHQWPATLVQPVGSPLSLECTVEGTSNPNLYWYRQAAGRGLQLLFYSVGIGQISSEVPQNLSASRPQDRQFILSSKKLLLSDSGFYLCAWRPSGTGGGEQYFGPGTRLTVT.